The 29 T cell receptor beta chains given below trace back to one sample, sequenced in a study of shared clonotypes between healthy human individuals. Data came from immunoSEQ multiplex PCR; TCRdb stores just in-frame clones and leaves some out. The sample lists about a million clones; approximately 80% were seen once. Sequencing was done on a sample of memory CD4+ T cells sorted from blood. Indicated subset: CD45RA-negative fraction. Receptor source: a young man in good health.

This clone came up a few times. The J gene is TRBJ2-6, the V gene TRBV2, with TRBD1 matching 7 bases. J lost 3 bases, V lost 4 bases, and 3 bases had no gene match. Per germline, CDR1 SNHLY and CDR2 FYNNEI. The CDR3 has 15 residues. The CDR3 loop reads CASSAGTVGANVLTF. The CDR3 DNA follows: TGTGCCAGCAGTGCTGGGACAGTTGGGGCCAACGTCCTGACTTTC.

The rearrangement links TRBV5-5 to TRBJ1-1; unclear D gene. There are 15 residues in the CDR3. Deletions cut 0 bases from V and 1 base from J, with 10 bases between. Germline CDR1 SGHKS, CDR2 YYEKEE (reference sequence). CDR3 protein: CASSLVRQPNTEAFF. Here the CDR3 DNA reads TGTGCCAGCAGCTTGGTAAGGCAGCCGAACACTGAAGCTTTCTTT.

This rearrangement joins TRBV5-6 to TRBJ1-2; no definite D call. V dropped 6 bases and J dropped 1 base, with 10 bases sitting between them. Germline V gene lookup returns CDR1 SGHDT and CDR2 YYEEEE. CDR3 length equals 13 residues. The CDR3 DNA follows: TGTGCCAGCACGGCAGGCGTTAACTATGGCTACACCTTC. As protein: CASTAGVNYGYTF. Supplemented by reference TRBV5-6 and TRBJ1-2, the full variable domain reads DAGVTQSPTHLIKTRGQQVTLRCSPKSGHDTVSWYQQALGQGPQFIFQYYEEEERQRGNFPDRFSGHQFPNYSSELNVNALLLGDSALYLCASTAGVNYGYTFGSGTRLTVV.

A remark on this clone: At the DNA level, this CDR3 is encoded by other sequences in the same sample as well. This chain's CDR3 is CASSEARTVSNQPQHF. CDR3 nucleotides: TGTGCCAGCAGTGAAGCCCGGACAGTTAGCAATCAGCCCCAGCATTTT. The gene calls are TRBV6-1 and TRBJ1-5, with a possible D match to TRBD1 (6 bases). Trimming took off 0 bases at V and 0 bases at J, with 9 bases between the two ends. The germline V gene has CDR1 MNHNS and CDR2 SASEGT. The CDR3 spans 16 residues.

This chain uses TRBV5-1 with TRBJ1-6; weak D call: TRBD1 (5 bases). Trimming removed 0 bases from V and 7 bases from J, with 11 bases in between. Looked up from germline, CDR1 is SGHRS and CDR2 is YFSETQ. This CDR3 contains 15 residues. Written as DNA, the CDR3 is TGCGCCAGCAGCTTGGAGGAGGGGACCAATTCACCCCTCCACTTT. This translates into CASSLEEGTNSPLHF. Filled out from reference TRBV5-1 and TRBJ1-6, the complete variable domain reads KAGVTQTPRYLIKTRGQQVTLSCSPISGHRSVSWYQQTPGQGLQFLFEYFSETQRNKGNFPGRFSGRQFSNSRSEMNVSTLELGDSALYLCASSLEEGTNSPLHFGNGTRLTVT.

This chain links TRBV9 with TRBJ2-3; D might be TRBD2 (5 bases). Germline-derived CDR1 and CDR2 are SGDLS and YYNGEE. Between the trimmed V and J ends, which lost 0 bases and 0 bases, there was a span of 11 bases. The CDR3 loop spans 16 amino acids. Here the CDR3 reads CASSVVSGTSTDTQYF. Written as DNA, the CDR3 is TGTGCCAGCAGCGTAGTGAGCGGTACTAGCACAGATACGCAGTATTTT. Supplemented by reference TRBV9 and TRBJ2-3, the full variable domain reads DSGVTQTPKHLITATGQRVTLRCSPRSGDLSVYWYQQSLDQGLQFLIQYYNGEERAKGNILERFSAQQFPDLHSELNLSSLELGDSALYFCASSVVSGTSTDTQYFGPGTRLTVL.

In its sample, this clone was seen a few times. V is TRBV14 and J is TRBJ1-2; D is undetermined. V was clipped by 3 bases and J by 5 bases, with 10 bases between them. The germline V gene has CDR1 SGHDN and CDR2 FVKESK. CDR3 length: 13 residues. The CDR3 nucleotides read TGTGCCAGCAGCCAGTCTCAGCTATATGGCTACACCTTC. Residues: CASSQSQLYGYTF.

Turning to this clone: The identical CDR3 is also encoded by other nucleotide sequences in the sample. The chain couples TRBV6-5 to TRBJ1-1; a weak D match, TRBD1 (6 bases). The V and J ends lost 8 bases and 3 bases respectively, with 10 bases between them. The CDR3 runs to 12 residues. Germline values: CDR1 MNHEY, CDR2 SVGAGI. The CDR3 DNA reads TGTGCCAGCGGGAGGGGGGACACTGAAGCTTTCTTT. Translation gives CASGRGDTEAFF.

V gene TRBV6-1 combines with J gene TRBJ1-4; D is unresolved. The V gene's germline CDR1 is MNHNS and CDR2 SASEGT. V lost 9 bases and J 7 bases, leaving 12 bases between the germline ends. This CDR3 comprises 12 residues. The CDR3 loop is CASELNREKLFF. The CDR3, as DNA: TGTGCCAGTGAGCTGAACCGTGAAAAACTGTTTTTT.

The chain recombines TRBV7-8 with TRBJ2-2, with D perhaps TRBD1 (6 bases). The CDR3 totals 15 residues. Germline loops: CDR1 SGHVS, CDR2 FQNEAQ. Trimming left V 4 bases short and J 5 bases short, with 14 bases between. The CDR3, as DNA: TGTGCCAGCAGCTCCCCAGGGGCTGGTACCGGGGAGCTGTTTTTT. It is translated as CASSSPGAGTGELFF.

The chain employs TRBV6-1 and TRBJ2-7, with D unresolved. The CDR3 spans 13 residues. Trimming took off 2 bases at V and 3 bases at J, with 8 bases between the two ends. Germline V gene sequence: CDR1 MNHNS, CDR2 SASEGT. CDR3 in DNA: TGTGCCAGCAGTGAAAGGGTGGGCTACGAGCAGTACTTC. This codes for CASSERVGYEQYF.

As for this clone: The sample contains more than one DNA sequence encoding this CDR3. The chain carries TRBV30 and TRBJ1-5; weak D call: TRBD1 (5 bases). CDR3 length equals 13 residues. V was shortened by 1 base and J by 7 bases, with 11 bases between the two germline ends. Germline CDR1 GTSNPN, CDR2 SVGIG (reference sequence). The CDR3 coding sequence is TGTGCCTGGAGTGCTGGGGCCGGCCAGCCCCAGCATTTT. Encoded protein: CAWSAGAGQPQHF.

CDR3 in amino acids: CASSSPEGANYGYTF. CDR3 coding DNA: TGCGCCAGCAGCTCGCCGGAAGGAGCTAACTATGGCTACACCTTC. The chain couples TRBV5-1 to TRBJ1-2, with no clear D. The CDR3 consists of 15 residues. Germline loops: CDR1 SGHRS, CDR2 YFSETQ. V was shortened by 3 bases and J by 0 bases, with 12 bases between the two germline ends.

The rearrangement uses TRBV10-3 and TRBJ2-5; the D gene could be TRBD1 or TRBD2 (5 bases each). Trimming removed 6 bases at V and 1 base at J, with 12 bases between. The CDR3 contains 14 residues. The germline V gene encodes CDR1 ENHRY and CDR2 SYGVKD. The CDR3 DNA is TGTGCCATCAGGGCTACCGGGACCCAAGAGACCCAGTACTTC. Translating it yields CAIRATGTQETQYF.

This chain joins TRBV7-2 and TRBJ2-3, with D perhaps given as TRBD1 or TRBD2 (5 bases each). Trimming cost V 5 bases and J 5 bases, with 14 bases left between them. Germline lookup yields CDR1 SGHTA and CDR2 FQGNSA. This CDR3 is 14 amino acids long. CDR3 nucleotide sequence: TGTGCCAGCAGCCGACGGGGCATGGGAGATACGCAGTATTTT. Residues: CASSRRGMGDTQYF.

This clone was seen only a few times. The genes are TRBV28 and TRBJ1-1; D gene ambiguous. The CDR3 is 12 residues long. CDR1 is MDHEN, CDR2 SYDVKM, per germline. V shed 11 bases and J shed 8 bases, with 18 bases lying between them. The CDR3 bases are TGTGCCGCCTCGGAAGGGCGGTGGGAAGCTTTCTTT. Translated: CAASEGRWEAFF.

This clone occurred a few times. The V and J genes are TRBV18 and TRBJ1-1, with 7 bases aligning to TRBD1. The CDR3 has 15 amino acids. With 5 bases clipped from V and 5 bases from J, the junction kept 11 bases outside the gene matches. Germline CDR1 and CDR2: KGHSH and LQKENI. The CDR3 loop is CASSFSRLQGTEAFF. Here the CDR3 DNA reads TGTGCCAGCTCATTCTCCCGGCTACAGGGGACTGAAGCTTTCTTT.

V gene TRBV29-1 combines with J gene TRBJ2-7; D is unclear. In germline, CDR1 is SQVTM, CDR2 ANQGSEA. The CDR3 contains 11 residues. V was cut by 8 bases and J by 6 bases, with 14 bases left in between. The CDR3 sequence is CSTRKGLEQYF. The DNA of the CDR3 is TGCAGCACCCGAAAGGGTCTCGAGCAGTACTTC.

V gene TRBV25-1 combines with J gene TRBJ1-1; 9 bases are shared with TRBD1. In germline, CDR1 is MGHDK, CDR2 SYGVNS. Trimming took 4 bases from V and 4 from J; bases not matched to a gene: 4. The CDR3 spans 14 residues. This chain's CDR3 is CASSGGTGSTEAFF. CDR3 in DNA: TGTGCCAGCAGTGGAGGGACAGGGTCCACTGAAGCTTTCTTT.

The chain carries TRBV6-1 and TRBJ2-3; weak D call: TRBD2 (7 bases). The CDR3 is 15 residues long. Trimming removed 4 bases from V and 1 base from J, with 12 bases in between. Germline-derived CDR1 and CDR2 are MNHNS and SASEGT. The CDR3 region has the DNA TGTGCCAGCAGTGCGAACGGGGGGCGCACAGATACGCAGTATTTT. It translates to CASSANGGRTDTQYF.

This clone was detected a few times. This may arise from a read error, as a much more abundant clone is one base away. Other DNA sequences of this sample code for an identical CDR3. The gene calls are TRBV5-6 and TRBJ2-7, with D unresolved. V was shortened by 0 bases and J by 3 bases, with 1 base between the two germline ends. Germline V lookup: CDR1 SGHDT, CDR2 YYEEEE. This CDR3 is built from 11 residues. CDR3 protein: CASSLDYEQYF. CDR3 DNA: TGTGCCAGCAGCTTGGACTACGAGCAGTACTTC.

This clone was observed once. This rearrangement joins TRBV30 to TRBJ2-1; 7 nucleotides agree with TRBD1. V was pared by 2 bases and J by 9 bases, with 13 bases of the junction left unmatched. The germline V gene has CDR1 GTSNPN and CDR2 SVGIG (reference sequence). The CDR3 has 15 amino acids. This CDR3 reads CAWSLRSGGVIEQFF. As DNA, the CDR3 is TGTGCCTGGAGTCTCCGATCAGGGGGAGTAATTGAGCAGTTCTTC. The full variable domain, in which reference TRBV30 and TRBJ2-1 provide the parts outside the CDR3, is SQTIHQWPATLVQPVGSPLSLECTVEGTSNPNLYWYRQAAGRGLQLLFYSVGIGQISSEVPQNLSASRPQDRQFILSSKKLLLSDSGFYLCAWSLRSGGVIEQFFGPGTRLTVL.

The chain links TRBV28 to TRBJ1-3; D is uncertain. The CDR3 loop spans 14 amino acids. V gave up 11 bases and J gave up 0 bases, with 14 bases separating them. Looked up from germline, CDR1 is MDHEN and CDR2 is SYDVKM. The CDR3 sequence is CAGRDGLSGNTIYF. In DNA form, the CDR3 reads TGTGCCGGAAGAGACGGCCTCTCTGGAAACACCATATATTTT.

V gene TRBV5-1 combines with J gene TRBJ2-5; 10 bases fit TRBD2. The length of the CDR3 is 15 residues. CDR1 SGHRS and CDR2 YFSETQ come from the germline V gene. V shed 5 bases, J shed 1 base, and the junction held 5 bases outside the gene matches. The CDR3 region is CASSDSGGTQETQYF. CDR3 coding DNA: TGCGCCAGCAGTGATAGCGGGGGGACCCAAGAGACCCAGTACTTC.

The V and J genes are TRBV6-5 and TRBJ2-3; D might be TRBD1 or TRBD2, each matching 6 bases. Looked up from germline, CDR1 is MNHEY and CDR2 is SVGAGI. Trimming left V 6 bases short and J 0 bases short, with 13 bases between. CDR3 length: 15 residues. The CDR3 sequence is CASSNGGPSTDTQYF. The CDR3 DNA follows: TGTGCCAGCAGCAACGGGGGCCCTAGCACAGATACGCAGTATTTT.

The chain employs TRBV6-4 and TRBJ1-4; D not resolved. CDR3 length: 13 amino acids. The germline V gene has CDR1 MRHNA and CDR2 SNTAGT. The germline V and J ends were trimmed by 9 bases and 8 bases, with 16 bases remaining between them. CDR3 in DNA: TGTGCCAGTGGAGGGTCCGGCGAGGAAAAACTGTTTTTT. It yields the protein CASGGSGEEKLFF.

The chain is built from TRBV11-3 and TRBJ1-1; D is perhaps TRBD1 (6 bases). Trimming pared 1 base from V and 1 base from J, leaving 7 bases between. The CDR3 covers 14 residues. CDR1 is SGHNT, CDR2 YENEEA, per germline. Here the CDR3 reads CASSLGGANTEAFF. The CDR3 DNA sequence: TGTGCCAGCAGCTTAGGGGGGGCGAACACTGAAGCTTTCTTT.

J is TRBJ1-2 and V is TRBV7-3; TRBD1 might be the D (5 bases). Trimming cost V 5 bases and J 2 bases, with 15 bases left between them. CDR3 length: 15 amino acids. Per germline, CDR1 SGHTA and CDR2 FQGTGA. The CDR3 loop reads CASSPGTALNYGYTF. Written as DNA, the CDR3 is TGTGCCAGCAGCCCCGGGACGGCGTTAAACTATGGCTACACCTTC. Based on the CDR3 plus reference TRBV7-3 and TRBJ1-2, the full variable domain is GAGVSQTPSNKVTEKGKYVELRCDPISGHTALYWYRQSLGQGPEFLIYFQGTGAADDSGLPNDRFFAVRPEGSVSTLKIQRTERGDSAVYLCASSPGTALNYGYTFGSGTRLTVV.

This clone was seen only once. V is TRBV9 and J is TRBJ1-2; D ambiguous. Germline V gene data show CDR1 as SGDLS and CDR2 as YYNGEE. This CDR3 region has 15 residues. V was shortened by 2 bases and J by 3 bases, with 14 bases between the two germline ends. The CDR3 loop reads CASSVRSRGDYGYTF. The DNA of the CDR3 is TGTGCCAGCAGCGTTCGGAGCAGAGGAGACTATGGCTACACCTTC.